A selection of T cell receptor beta chains follows, all from one sample in a study of CD8 T cells in Susac syndrome. MiXCR, run by TCRdb on the immunoSEQ multiplex PCR reads, gives a single entry per CDR3 protein. This sample has some 210,000 distinct CDR3 sequences, with less than 95% found just once. The sample was CD4+ T cells from PBMCs. The receptors were sampled from a human donor with Susac syndrome. The CDR3 runs from the conserved cysteine through the conserved F or W. The order of the fields is J gene, clone size, D gene, V gene, CDR3 DNA, CDR3 protein. The D gene is left open where the match is weak. Clone size appears in some rows only: once, few, many, or a class for an expanded clone.

j_call: TRBJ1-1
clone_size: .
d_call: .
v_call: TRBV19
cdr3_nt: TGTGCCAGTAGTCTGAGGACGGCCCTGAACACTGAAGCTTTCTTT
cdr3_aa: CASSLRTALNTEAFF

j_call: TRBJ2-6
clone_size: .
d_call: TRBD1
v_call: TRBV15
cdr3_nt: TGTGCCACCAGCAGAAAAGGGACAGGCTTCTCTGGGGCCAACGTCCTGACTTTC
cdr3_aa: CATSRKGTGFSGANVLTF

j_call: TRBJ1-1
clone_size: once
d_call: .
v_call: TRBV5-1
cdr3_nt: TGCGCCAGCAGCTTGGGTGGGAACTTGAACACTGAAGCTTTCTTT
cdr3_aa: CASSLGGNLNTEAFF

j_call: TRBJ2-2
clone_size: .
d_call: .
v_call: TRBV30
cdr3_nt: TGTGCCTGGAACCGTGAGACCTTAAACACCGGGGAGCTGTTTTTT
cdr3_aa: CAWNRETLNTGELFF

j_call: TRBJ2-7
clone_size: .
d_call: .
v_call: TRBV6-6
cdr3_nt: TGTGCCAGCAGTTACTATCCGGACAGCGACGAGCAGTACTTC
cdr3_aa: CASSYYPDSDEQYF

j_call: TRBJ1-5
clone_size: once
d_call: .
v_call: TRBV30
cdr3_nt: TGTGCCTGGGGCCGGACTAGCAATCAGCCCCAGCATTTT
cdr3_aa: CAWGRTSNQPQHF

j_call: TRBJ2-7
clone_size: .
d_call: .
v_call: TRBV30
cdr3_nt: TGTGCCTGGAGTGGACAGTTCGATTACGAGCAGTACTTC
cdr3_aa: CAWSGQFDYEQYF

j_call: TRBJ2-5
clone_size: .
d_call: .
v_call: TRBV2
cdr3_nt: TGTGCCAGCAGTGAGATGCGGGAGACCCAGTACTTC
cdr3_aa: CASSEMRETQYF

j_call: TRBJ1-2
clone_size: .
d_call: .
v_call: TRBV25-1
cdr3_nt: TGTGCCAGCAGCCAACCGCCCTCCTATGGCTACACCTTC
cdr3_aa: CASSQPPSYGYTF

j_call: TRBJ2-2
clone_size: .
d_call: .
v_call: TRBV2
cdr3_nt: TGTGCCAGCAGTGGGACAACGAACACCGGGGAGCTGTTTTTT
cdr3_aa: CASSGTTNTGELFF